The 13 T cell receptor beta chains given below trace back to one sample, sequenced in a study of T cell changes during pregnancy in multiple sclerosis. Clones were read by immunoSEQ multiplex PCR, and TCRdb kept only the in-frame ones, dropping some. The table has about 44,000 clones, around 96% seen once; the top ten hold 0.85% to 1%. Sample: peripheral blood, taken in the second trimester of pregnancy. These receptors all stem from a female donor with multiple sclerosis, enrolled in a pregnancy study.

CDR3 coding DNA: TGTGCCAGTAGACAGGGAAGAACAGATACGCAGTATTTT. Its protein is CASRQGRTDTQYF. This rearrangement joins TRBV19 to TRBJ2-3; TRBD1 might be the D (6 bases). Trimming took off 6 bases at V and 3 bases at J, with 10 bases between the two ends. Germline V gives CDR1 LNHDA, CDR2 SQIVND (reference sequence). The CDR3 is 13 residues long.

V is TRBV10-3 and J is TRBJ2-6; D is uncertain. The length of the CDR3 is 17 residues. CDR1 and CDR2 from the germline V gene are ENHRY and SYGVKD. V was cut by 0 bases and J by 0 bases, with 9 bases left in between. CDR3 in amino acids: CAISESGHLSGANVLTF. CDR3 bases: TGTGCCATCAGTGAGTCTGGGCACCTCTCTGGGGCCAACGTCCTGACTTTC.

The gene calls are TRBV7-8 and TRBJ2-7; 8 bases match TRBD1. Germline-derived CDR1 and CDR2 are SGHVS and FQNEAQ. The CDR3 length is 16 residues. V trimming: 5 bases; J trimming: 1 base; junction bases outside the gene matches: 10. CDR3 nucleotide sequence: TGTGCCAGCAGCCCCTACTCCGGGACAGGTTCCTACGAGCAGTACTTC. Protein product: CASSPYSGTGSYEQYF.

CDR3 amino acids: CASSQRDRGMNTEAFF. CDR3 nucleotide sequence: TGCGCCAGCAGCCAACGAGACAGGGGGATGAACACTGAAGCTTTCTTT. V gene TRBV4-1 combines with J gene TRBJ1-1; 9 bases agree with TRBD1. The CDR3 totals 16 residues. The V gene's germline CDR1 is MGHRA and CDR2 YSYEKL. V dropped 2 bases and J dropped 0; count of bases not matched to a gene: 4.

The chain links TRBV7-6 to TRBJ2-7, with D perhaps matching TRBD1 (5 bases). Trimming pared 6 bases from V and 4 bases from J, leaving 16 bases between. The V gene's germline CDR1 is SGHVS and CDR2 FNYEAQ. This CDR3 contains 14 residues. In DNA, the CDR3 is TGTGCCAGCAGTTATAATACAGGAGATTACGAGCAGTACTTC. Translated, it gives CASSYNTGDYEQYF.

J is TRBJ1-6 and V is TRBV5-1; no clear D. Germline CDR1 is SGHRS and CDR2 is YFSETQ. There are 14 residues in the CDR3. V lost 8 bases, J lost 1 base, and 10 bases lay in between. The CDR3 DNA follows: TGCGCCAGTAGTGAGGGATCCTATAATTCACCCCTCCACTTT. It yields the protein CASSEGSYNSPLHF.

This chain links TRBV18 with TRBJ1-3; tentative D call: TRBD1 (6 bases). The CDR3 is made up of 15 amino acids. Germline loops: CDR1 KGHSH, CDR2 LQKENI. Trimming removed 2 bases at V and 2 bases at J, with 10 bases between. The DNA of the CDR3 is TGTGCCAGCTCACCAGGTACAGGGACTGGAAACACCATATATTTT. Translated, it gives CASSPGTGTGNTIYF.

This rearrangement joins TRBV15 to TRBJ1-1, with D possibly matching TRBD1 (6 bases). The germline V gene encodes CDR1 LNHNV and CDR2 YYDKDF (reference sequence). This CDR3 is built from 14 residues. Trimming removed 0 bases from V and 11 bases from J, with 16 bases in between. The CDR3 region has the DNA TGTGCCACCAGCAGAGATGGAGTCCAGGGGTGGGCTTTCTTT. This translates into CATSRDGVQGWAFF.

This chain uses TRBV9 with TRBJ2-2; 8 positions agree with TRBD1. CDR3 length: 16 amino acids. Germline V CDR1 and CDR2: SGDLS, YYNGEE. Trimming removed 2 bases from V and 5 bases from J; junction bases left unmatched: 8. The CDR3 loop is CASSVLQGEVTGELFF. In DNA form, the CDR3 reads TGTGCCAGCAGCGTCCTACAGGGGGAAGTGACCGGGGAGCTGTTTTTT.

The chain is built from TRBV9 and TRBJ2-1, with TRBD2 matching over 10 bases. V gave up 0 bases and J gave up 4 bases; unmatched junction bases: 1. The CDR3 totals 15 residues. Per germline, CDR1 SGDLS and CDR2 YYNGEE. CDR3: CASSVEGLAYNEQFF. In nucleotides, the CDR3 is TGTGCCAGCAGCGTAGAGGGACTAGCGTACAATGAGCAGTTCTTC. Full variable domain (outside the CDR3, taken from reference TRBV9 and TRBJ2-1): DSGVTQTPKHLITATGQRVTLRCSPRSGDLSVYWYQQSLDQGLQFLIQYYNGEERAKGNILERFSAQQFPDLHSELNLSSLELGDSALYFCASSVEGLAYNEQFFGPGTRLTVL.

The chain carries TRBV11-2 and TRBJ2-1; D may be TRBD1 (6 bases). CDR3 length: 14 residues. The germline CDR1 and CDR2 sequences are SGHAT and FQNNGV. The V end was cut by 0 bases, the J end by 9 bases, with 12 bases between. The CDR3 region has the DNA TGTGCCAGCAGCTTAGATCGGGGCAGGGGTGAGCAGTTCTTC. Protein product: CASSLDRGRGEQFF. The complete variable domain, with remaining parts taken from reference TRBV11-2 and TRBJ2-1, reads EAGVAQSPRYKIIEKRQSVAFWCNPISGHATLYWYQQILGQGPKLLIQFQNNGVVDDSQLPKDRFSAERLKGVDSTLKIQPAKLEDSAVYLCASSLDRGRGEQFFGPGTRLTVL.

The V and J genes are TRBV4-3 and TRBJ1-2; possible D gene TRBD1, 6 bases. Trimming left V 0 bases short and J 7 bases short, with 21 bases between. In germline, CDR1 is LGHNA, CDR2 YSLEER. The CDR3 has 17 residues. The CDR3 bases are TGCGCCAGCAGCCAAGATTTCGGTGTGGACAGAGGGTTTGGCTACACCTTC. It specifies CASSQDFGVDRGFGYTF.

CDR3 loop: CASRTRHNRNYGYTF. CDR3 nucleotides: TGTGCCAGCAGAACCCGACATAACCGTAACTATGGCTACACCTTC. The chain recombines TRBV5-5 with TRBJ1-2; D remains unclear. V lost 5 bases and J lost 1, with 15 bases in between. CDR1 is SGHKS, CDR2 YYEKEE, per germline (reference sequence). This CDR3 region has 15 residues.